Below, 10 T cell receptor beta chains from the same sample are listed, as sequenced in a study of blood T cell repertoires in COVID-19. TCRdb keeps only in-frame clones here, not all; method: immunoSEQ multiplex PCR. Counted here are about 140,000 clones, around 73% occurring once; the ten biggest clones make up roughly 8.9%. Sequencing was carried out using peripheral blood. The receptors were gathered from a woman aged 50 to 60 with active or convalescent COVID-19.

CDR3 region: CASNGGRAGQPQHF. CDR3 DNA sequence: TGTGCCAGTAACGGAGGACGGGCGGGTCAGCCCCAGCATTTT. This chain links TRBV19 with TRBJ1-5; unclear D gene. Trimming cost V 7 bases and J 6 bases, with 16 bases left between them. Germline CDR1 reads LNHDA; CDR2 reads SQIVND (reference sequence). The CDR3 spans 14 residues. Drawing the rest from reference TRBV19 and TRBJ1-5, the complete variable domain is DGGITQSPKYLFRKEGQNVTLSCEQNLNHDAMYWYRQDPGQGLRLIYYSQIVNDFQKGDIAEGYSVSREKKESFPLTVTSAQKNPTAFYLCASNGGRAGQPQHFGDGTRLSIL.

The genes are TRBV5-6 and TRBJ2-5; D unclear. The CDR3 runs 13 residues. Germline V gene data show CDR1 as SGHDT and CDR2 as YYEEEE. Trimming removed 3 bases at V and 7 bases at J, with 13 bases between. The CDR3 spells CASSSWPSPTQYF. DNA of the CDR3: TGTGCCAGCAGCTCCTGGCCAAGTCCGACCCAGTACTTC.

The chain joins TRBV28 to TRBJ2-1; D is possibly TRBD1 (5 bases). CDR1 is MDHEN, CDR2 SYDVKM, per germline. There are 13 residues in the CDR3. V lost 2 bases and J lost 7, with 9 bases in between. The CDR3 here is CASSLAGWNEQFF. In nucleotides, the CDR3 is TGTGCCAGCAGTTTAGCAGGGTGGAATGAGCAGTTCTTC.

This chain uses TRBV12-3 or TRBV12-4 with TRBJ1-2; TRBD1 might be the D (6 bases). V was clipped by 5 bases and J by 6 bases, with 13 bases between them. The CDR3 contains 13 residues. CDR3 residues: CASSPNRVDGYTF. CDR3 bases: TGTGCCAGCAGTCCAAACAGGGTCGATGGCTACACCTTC.

With respect to this clone: The same CDR3 arises from other DNA sequences in this sample as well. The rearrangement joins TRBV6-5 to TRBJ2-7; 8 bases line up with TRBD2. V shed 0 bases and J 0 bases; nucleotides not matched to a gene: 1. CDR3 length equals 15 residues. CDR1 and CDR2 (germline): MNHEY, SVGAGI. The CDR3 DNA reads TGTGCCAGCAGTTACTCGGCGGGGGGCTCCTACGAGCAGTACTTC. Its translation is CASSYSAGGSYEQYF.

This clone was observed a single time. The chain joins TRBV19 to TRBJ2-1; 12 positions agree with TRBD2. Germline CDR1 LNHDA, CDR2 SQIVND (reference sequence). The CDR3 has 16 residues. Trimming at V came to 6 bases and at J to 7 bases, leaving 10 bases not matched to a gene. CDR3 nucleotide sequence: TGTGCCAGTAGCAGATCTAGCGGGGGGGCCGGAAATGAGCAGTTCTTC. Translation gives CASSRSSGGAGNEQFF.

The chain links TRBV7-2 to TRBJ2-7; D is uncertain. The V gene lost 1 base and the J gene lost 2 bases, with 9 bases spanning the gap. Germline CDR1 SGHTA, CDR2 FQGNSA. This CDR3 is built from 14 residues. Here the CDR3 reads CASSLDPGTYEQYF. Written as DNA, the CDR3 is TGTGCCAGCAGCTTAGATCCCGGTACCTACGAGCAGTACTTC.

The chain joins TRBV12-3 or TRBV12-4 to TRBJ1-2, with TRBD1 as a possible D gene (6 bases). V was shortened by 8 bases and J by 8 bases, with 18 bases between the two germline ends. The CDR3 is 13 residues long. The CDR3: CASATGTTGGYTF. CDR3 bases: TGTGCCAGCGCTACCGGGACAACTGGAGGCTACACCTTC.

The V and J genes are TRBV4-3 and TRBJ1-6; D uncertain. The CDR3 is made up of 14 amino acids. V shed 4 bases and J shed 10 bases, with 14 bases lying between them. In germline, CDR1 is LGHNA, CDR2 YSLEER. The CDR3 region is CASSRTGDGSPLHF. The CDR3 bases are TGCGCCAGCAGCCGAACCGGGGATGGCTCACCCCTCCACTTT.

V usage is TRBV5-6 and J usage is TRBJ1-1; 7 bases fit TRBD1. The junction had 5 bases not matched to a gene; V was cut back by 2 bases and J by 1 base. Germline assignment: CDR1 SGHDT and CDR2 YYEEEE. This CDR3 contains 15 residues. The chain's CDR3 is CASSFYRGGNTEAFF. DNA of the CDR3: TGTGCCAGCAGCTTTTACAGGGGCGGGAACACTGAAGCTTTCTTT.